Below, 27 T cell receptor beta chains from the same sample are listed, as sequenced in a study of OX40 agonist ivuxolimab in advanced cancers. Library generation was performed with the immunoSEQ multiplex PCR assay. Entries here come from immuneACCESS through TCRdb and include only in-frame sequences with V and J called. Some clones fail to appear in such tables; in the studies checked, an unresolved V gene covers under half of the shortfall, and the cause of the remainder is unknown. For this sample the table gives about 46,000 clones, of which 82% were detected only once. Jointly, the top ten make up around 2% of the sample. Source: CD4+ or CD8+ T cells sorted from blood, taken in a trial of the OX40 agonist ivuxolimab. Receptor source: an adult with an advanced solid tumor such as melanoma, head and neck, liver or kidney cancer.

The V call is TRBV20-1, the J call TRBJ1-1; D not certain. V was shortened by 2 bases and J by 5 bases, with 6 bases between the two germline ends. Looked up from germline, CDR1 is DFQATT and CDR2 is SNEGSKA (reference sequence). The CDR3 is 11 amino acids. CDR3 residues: CSARNPTEAFF. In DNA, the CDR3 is TGCAGTGCTAGAAATCCGACTGAAGCTTTCTTT.

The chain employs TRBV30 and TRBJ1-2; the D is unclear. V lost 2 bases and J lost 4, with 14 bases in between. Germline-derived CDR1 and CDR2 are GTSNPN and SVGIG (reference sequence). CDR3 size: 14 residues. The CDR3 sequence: CAWSPGLGGYGYTF. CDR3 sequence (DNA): TGTGCCTGGAGTCCCGGACTCGGCGGCTATGGCTACACCTTC. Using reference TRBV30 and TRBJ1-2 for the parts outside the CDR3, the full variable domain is SQTIHQWPATLVQPVGSPLSLECTVEGTSNPNLYWYRQAAGRGLQLLFYSVGIGQISSEVPQNLSASRPQDRQFILSSKKLLLSDSGFYLCAWSPGLGGYGYTFGSGTRLTVV.

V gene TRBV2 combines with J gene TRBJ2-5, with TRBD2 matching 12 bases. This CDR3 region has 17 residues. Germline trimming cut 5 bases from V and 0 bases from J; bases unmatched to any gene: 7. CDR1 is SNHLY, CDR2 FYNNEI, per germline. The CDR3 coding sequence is TGTGCCAGCAGTTTGAGCCGGACTAGCGGGGACCAAGAGACCCAGTACTTC. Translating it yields CASSLSRTSGDQETQYF.

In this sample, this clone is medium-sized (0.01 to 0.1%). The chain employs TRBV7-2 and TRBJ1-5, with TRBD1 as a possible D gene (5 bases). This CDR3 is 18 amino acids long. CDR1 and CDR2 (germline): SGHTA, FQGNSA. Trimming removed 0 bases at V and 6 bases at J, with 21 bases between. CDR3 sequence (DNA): TGTGCCAGCAGCTTAGCGTTTCGGGGGTCAGTATCGAGTCAGCCCCAGCATTTT. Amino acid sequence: CASSLAFRGSVSSQPQHF.

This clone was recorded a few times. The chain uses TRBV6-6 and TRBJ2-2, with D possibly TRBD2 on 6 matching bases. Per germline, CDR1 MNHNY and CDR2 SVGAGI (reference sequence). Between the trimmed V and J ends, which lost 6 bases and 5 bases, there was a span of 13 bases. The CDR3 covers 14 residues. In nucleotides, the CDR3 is TGTGCCAGCAGCACGGGAGACAGTACCGGGGAGCTGTTTTTT. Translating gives CASSTGDSTGELFF.

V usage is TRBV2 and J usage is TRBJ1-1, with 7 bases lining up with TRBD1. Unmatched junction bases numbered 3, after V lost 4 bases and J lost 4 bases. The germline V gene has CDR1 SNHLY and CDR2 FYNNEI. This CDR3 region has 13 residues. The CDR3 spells CASSGQGRTEAFF. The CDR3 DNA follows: TGTGCCAGCAGTGGACAGGGACGCACTGAAGCTTTCTTT. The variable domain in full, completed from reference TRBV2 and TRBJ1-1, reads EPEVTQTPSHQVTQMGQEVILRCVPISNHLYFYWYRQILGQKVEFLVSFYNNEISEKSEIFDDQFSVERPDGSNFTLKIRSTKLEDSAMYFCASSGQGRTEAFFGQGTRLTVV.

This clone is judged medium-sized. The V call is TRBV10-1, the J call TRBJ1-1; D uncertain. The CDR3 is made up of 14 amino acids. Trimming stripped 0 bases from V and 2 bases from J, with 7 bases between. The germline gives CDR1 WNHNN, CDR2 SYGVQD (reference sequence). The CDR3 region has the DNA TGCGCCAGCAGTGAGTCGAAGCCAAACACTGAAGCTTTCTTT. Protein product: CASSESKPNTEAFF.

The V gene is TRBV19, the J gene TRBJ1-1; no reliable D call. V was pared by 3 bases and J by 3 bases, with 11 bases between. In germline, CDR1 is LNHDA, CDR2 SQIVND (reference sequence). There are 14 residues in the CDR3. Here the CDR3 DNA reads TGTGCCAGTAGTATTGTTAGAGGGTACACTGAAGCTTTCTTT. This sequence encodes CASSIVRGYTEAFF. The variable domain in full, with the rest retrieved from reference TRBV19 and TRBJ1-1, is DGGITQSPKYLFRKEGQNVTLSCEQNLNHDAMYWYRQDPGQGLRLIYYSQIVNDFQKGDIAEGYSVSREKKESFPLTVTSAQKNPTAFYLCASSIVRGYTEAFFGQGTRLTVV.

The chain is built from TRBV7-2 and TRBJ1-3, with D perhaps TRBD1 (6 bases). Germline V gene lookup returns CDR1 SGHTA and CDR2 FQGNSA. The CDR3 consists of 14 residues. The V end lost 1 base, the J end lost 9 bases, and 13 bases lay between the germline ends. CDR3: CASSLEDSGGTIYF. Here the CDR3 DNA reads TGTGCCAGCAGCTTAGAGGACAGCGGAGGCACCATATATTTT.

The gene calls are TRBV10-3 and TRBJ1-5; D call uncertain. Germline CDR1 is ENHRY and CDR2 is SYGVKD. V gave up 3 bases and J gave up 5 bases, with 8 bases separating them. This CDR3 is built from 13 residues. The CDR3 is CAISEEDDQPQHF. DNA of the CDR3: TGTGCCATCAGTGAAGAGGACGATCAGCCCCAGCATTTT.

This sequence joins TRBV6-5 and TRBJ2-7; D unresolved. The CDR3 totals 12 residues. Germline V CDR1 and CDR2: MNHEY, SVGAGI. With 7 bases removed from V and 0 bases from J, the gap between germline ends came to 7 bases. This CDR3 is CASISNSYEQYF. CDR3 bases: TGTGCCAGCATTTCGAACTCCTACGAGCAGTACTTC.

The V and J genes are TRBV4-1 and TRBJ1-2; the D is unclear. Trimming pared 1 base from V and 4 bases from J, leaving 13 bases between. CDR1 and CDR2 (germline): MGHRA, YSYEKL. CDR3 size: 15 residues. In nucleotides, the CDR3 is TGCGCCAGCAGCCAAGGGCAACAGCAGAGCTATGGCTACACCTTC. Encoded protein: CASSQGQQQSYGYTF.

In DNA form, the CDR3 reads TGCGCCAGCAGCTTGCCAGGGGATAATTCACCCCTCCACTTT. Its translation is CASSLPGDNSPLHF. V and J are TRBV5-1 and TRBJ1-6, with D perhaps TRBD1 (6 bases). The CDR3 is 14 amino acids. CDR1 is SGHRS and CDR2 is YFSETQ in the germline V gene. The V and J ends lost 1 base and 5 bases respectively, with 7 bases between them.

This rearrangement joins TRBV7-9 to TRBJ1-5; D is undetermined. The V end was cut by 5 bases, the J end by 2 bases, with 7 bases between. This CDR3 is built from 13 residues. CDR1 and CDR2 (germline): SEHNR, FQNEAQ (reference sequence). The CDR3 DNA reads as TGTGCCAGCAGCGGCACAGGCAATCAGCCCCAGCATTTT. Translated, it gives CASSGTGNQPQHF.

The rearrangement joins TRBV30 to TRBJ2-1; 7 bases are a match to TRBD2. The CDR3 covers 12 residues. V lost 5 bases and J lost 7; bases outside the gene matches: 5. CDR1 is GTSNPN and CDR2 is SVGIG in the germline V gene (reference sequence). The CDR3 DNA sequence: TGTGCCTGGGAGGGGCGGGGGAATGAGCAGTTCTTC. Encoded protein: CAWEGRGNEQFF.

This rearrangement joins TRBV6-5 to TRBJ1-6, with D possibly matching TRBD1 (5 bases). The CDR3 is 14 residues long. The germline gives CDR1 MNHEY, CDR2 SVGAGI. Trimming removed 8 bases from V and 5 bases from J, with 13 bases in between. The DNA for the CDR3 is TGTGCCAGCCTGCCGGGGGGGGATAATTCACCCCTCCACTTT. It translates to CASLPGGDNSPLHF.

The CDR3 spells CASSLVGGAPTDTQYF. The CDR3 region has the DNA TGTGCCAGCAGCTTAGTTGGGGGGGCGCCCACAGATACGCAGTATTTT. This sequence joins TRBV11-1 and TRBJ2-3; perhaps TRBD2 as D (7 bases). The CDR3 length is 16 residues. The V gene's germline CDR1 is SGHAT and CDR2 FQDESV (reference sequence). V lost 1 base and J 2 bases, leaving 13 bases between the germline ends.

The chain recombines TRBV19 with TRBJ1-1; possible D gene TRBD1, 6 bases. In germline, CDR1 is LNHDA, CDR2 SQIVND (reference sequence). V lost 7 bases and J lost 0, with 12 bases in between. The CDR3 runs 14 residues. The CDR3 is CASKIAGVNTEAFF. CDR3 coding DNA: TGTGCCAGTAAAATTGCAGGGGTGAACACTGAAGCTTTCTTT.

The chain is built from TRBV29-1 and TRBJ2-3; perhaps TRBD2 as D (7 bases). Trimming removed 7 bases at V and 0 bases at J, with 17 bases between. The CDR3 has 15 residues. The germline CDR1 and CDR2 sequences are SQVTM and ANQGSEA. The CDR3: CSAFAGATSTDTQYF. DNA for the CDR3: TGCAGCGCTTTCGCGGGGGCCACTAGCACAGATACGCAGTATTTT.

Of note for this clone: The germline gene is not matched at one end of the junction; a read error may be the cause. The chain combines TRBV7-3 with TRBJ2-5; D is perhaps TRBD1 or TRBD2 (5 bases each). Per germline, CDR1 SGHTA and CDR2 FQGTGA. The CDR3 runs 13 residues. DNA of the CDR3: TGTGCCAGCAGCCGAGGGGCAAGAGAGGCCCAGTACTTC. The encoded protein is CASSRGAREAQYF.

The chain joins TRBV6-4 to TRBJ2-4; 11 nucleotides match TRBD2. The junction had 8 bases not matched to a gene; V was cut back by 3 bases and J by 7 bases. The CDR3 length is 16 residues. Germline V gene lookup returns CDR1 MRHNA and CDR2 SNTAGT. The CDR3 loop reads CASSETLTSGVNIQYF. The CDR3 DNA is TGTGCCAGCAGTGAGACCCTGACTAGCGGGGTGAACATTCAGTACTTC.

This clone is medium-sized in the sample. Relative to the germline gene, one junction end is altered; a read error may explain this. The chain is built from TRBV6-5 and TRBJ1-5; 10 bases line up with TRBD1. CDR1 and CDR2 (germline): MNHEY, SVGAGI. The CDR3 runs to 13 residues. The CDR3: CASRGQGNQPQHF. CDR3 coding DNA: TGTGCCAGCAGGGGACAGGGGAATCAACCCCAGCATTTT.

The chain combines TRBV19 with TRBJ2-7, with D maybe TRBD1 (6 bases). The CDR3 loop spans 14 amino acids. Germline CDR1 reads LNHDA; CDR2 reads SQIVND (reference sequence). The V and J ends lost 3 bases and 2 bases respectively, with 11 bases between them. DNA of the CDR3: TGTGCCAGTAGTATCCGAGGACAGCCCTACGAGCAGTACTTC. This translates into CASSIRGQPYEQYF. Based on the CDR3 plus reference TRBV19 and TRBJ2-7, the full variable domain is DGGITQSPKYLFRKEGQNVTLSCEQNLNHDAMYWYRQDPGQGLRLIYYSQIVNDFQKGDIAEGYSVSREKKESFPLTVTSAQKNPTAFYLCASSIRGQPYEQYFGPGTRLTVT.

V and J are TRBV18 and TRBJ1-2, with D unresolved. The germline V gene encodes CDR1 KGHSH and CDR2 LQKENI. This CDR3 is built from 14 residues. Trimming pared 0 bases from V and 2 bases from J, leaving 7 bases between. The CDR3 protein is CASSPPGRNYGYTF. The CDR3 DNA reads TGTGCCAGCTCACCACCAGGCAGAAACTATGGCTACACCTTC.

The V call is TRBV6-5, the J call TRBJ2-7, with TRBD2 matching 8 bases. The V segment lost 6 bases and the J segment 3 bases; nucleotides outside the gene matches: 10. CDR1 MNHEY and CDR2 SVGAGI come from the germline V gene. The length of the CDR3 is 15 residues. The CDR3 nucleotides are TGTGCCAGCAGCCCACCGGGGGGGAAGGTCTACGAGCAGTACTTC. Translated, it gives CASSPPGGKVYEQYF.

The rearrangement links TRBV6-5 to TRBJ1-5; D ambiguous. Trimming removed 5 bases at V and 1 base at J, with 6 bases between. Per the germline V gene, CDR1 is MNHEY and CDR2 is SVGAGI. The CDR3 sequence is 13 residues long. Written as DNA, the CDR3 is TGTGCCAGCAGTACCCACAGCAATCAGCCCCAGCATTTT. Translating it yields CASSTHSNQPQHF.

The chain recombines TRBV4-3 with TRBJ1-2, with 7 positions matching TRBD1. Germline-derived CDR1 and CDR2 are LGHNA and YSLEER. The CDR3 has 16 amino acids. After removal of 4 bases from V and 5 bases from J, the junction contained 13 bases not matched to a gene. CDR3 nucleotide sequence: TGCGCCAGCAGCCGGAAGAACAGGGGATTAGGGTATGGCTACACCTTC. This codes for CASSRKNRGLGYGYTF.